The sample holds a few counts of the clone carrying this TCR beta chain. The sample belongs to a study of T-cell reconstitution after alpha-beta-depleted transplantation in children. Unique molecular identifiers tagged the TCRbeta library. TCRdb re-called the PCR reads with MiXCR, one entry per CDR3 protein. The sample yields about 400,000 distinct CDR3 sequences, around 20% seen once. This CDR3 spans 19 amino acids. V gave up 3 bases and J gave up 0 bases, with 24 bases separating them. Germline assignment: CDR1 MDHEN and CDR2 SYDVKM. The rearrangement uses TRBV28 and TRBJ2-7; TRBD2 is a possible D gene (5 bases). The source was PBMCs from the stem cell graft donor, collected from the stem cell graft. This clonotype originated in a human donor who donated a stem cell graft to a child with acute myeloid leukemia. The CDR3 region has the DNA TGTGCCAGCAGTTTTGGAGGAGGTCTCCAATCCTGGAGCTCCTACGAGCAGTACTTC. Protein product: CASSFGGGLQSWSSYEQYF.